In its sample, the clone carrying this TCR beta chain was seen once. Its antigen is still unknown. A read error may be the cause here, since a much bigger clone is one base away. Amplification of TCR beta CDR3 regions used RNA as the template. TCR CDR3 regions were first amplified by RT-PCR with HTBI primers. TCRdb fed the multiplex PCR reads into MiXCR, producing one record per CDR3 protein. The sample shows about 640,000 distinct CDR3 sequences, about 14% of them seen only once. Diagnosis relied on clinical symptoms, serum thyroxine and TRAb, thyroid ultrasound and orbital computed tomography. This specimen comes from a study of T cells in Graves' hyperthyroidism and ophthalmopathy. Study-level findings and limits: For ophthalmopathy, model prediction preceded onset by a median 6.5 months. Most expanded thyroid clonotypes above 0.001 recurred in blood.

The CDR3 consists of 15 residues. The V gene's germline CDR1 is ENHRY and CDR2 SYGVKD. The source is a woman aged 50 to 65 with Graves' ophthalmopathy. The rearrangement links TRBV10-3 to TRBJ1-1; no definite D call. The sample taken for sequencing was blood. The CDR3 DNA is TGTGCCAACAGTGAGGACCGTCATGCGAACACTGAAGCTTTCTTT. This encodes CANSEDRHANTEAFF.